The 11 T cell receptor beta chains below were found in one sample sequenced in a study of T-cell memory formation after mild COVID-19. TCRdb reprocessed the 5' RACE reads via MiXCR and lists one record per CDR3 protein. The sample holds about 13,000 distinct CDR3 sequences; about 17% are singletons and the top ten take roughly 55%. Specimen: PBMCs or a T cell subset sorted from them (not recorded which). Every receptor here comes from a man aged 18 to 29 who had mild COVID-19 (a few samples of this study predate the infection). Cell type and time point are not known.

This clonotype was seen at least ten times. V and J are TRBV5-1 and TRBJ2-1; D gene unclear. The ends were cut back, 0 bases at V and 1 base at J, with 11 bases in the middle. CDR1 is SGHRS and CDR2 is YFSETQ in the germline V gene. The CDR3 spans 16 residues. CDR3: CASSLDGRSSYNEQFF. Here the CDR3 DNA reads TGCGCCAGCAGCTTGGATGGCAGATCGTCCTACAATGAGCAGTTCTTC.

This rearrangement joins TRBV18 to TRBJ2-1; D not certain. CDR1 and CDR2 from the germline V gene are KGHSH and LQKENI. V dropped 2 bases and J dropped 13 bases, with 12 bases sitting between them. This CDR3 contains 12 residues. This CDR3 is CASSPDQETQFF. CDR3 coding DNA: TGTGCCAGCTCACCAGACCAAGAGACCCAGTTCTTC.

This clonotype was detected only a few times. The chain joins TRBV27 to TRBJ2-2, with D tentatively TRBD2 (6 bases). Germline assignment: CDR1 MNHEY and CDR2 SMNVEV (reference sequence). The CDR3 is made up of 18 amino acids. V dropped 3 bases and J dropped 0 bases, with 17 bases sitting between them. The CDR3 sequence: CASSFLPGVTANTGELFF. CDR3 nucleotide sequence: TGTGCCAGCAGTTTTCTTCCGGGGGTGACCGCGAACACCGGGGAGCTGTTTTTT.

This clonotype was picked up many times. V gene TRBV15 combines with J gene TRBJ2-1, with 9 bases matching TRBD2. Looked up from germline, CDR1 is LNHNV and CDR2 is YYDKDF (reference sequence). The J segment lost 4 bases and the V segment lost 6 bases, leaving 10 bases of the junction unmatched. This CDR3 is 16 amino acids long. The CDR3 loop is CATRGAGGPFYNEQFF. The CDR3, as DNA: TGTGCCACCAGGGGTGCGGGGGGGCCTTTTTACAATGAGCAGTTCTTC.

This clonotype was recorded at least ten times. CDR3 DNA: TGTGCCAGCGGGACAGGCCCCTCCTATGGCTACACCTTC. It yields the protein CASGTGPSYGYTF. The chain recombines TRBV7-9 with TRBJ1-2; 8 positions match TRBD1. This CDR3 comprises 13 residues. The J segment lost 4 bases and the V segment lost 8 bases, leaving 6 bases of the junction unmatched. Germline V gives CDR1 SEHNR, CDR2 FQNEAQ (reference sequence).

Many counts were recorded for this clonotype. The CDR3 sequence: CASARDPTYEQYV. The DNA of the CDR3 is TGTGCCAGCGCCAGGGACCCAACCTACGAGCAGTACGTC. The V and J genes are TRBV28 and TRBJ2-7; either TRBD1 or TRBD2 may fit D (5 bases each). CDR3 length: 13 residues. Germline V gene sequence: CDR1 MDHEN, CDR2 SYDVKM. V was trimmed by 8 bases and J by 2 bases, leaving 13 bases between them.

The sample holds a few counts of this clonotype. The CDR3, as DNA: TGTGCCACCAGCAGAGACGGAGGCTGGACCCAGTACTTC. This gives the protein CATSRDGGWTQYF. V usage is TRBV15 and J usage is TRBJ2-5, with a possible D match to TRBD2 (5 bases). The V gene lost 0 bases and the J gene lost 7 bases, with 9 bases spanning the gap. CDR3 length: 13 amino acids. Germline V gene data show CDR1 as LNHNV and CDR2 as YYDKDF (reference sequence).

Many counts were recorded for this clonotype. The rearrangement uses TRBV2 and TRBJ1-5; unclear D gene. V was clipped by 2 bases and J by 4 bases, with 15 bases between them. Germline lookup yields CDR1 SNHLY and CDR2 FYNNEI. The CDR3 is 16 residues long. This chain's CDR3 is CASSEWVTLSNQPQHF. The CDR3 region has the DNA TGTGCCAGCAGTGAATGGGTAACGTTATCTAATCAGCCCCAGCATTTT.

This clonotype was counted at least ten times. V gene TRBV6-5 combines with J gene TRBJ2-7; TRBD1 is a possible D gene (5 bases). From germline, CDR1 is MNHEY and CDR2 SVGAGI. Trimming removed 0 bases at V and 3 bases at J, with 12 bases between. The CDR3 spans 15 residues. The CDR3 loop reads CASSYSTGHLYEQYF. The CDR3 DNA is TGTGCCAGCAGTTACTCGACTGGACACCTCTACGAGCAGTACTTC.

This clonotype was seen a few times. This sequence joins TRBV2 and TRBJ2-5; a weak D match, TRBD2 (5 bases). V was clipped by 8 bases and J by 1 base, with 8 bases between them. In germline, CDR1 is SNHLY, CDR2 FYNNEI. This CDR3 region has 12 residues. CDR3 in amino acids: CASVGIQETQYF. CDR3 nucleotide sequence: TGTGCCAGCGTCGGGATCCAAGAGACCCAGTACTTC. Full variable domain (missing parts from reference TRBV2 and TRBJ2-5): EPEVTQTPSHQVTQMGQEVILRCVPISNHLYFYWYRQILGQKVEFLVSFYNNEISEKSEIFDDQFSVERPDGSNFTLKIRSTKLEDSAMYFCASVGIQETQYFGPGTRLLVL.

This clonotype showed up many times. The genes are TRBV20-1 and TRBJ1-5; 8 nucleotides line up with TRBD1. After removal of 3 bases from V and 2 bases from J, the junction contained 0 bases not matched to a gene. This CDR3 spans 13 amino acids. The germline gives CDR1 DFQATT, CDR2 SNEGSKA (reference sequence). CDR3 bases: TGCAGTGCTAGGACAGGGGGCAATCAGCCCCAGCATTTT. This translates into CSARTGGNQPQHF.